The rows below give T cell receptor beta chains drawn from one sample of a study of OX40 agonist ivuxolimab in advanced cancers. Generated by immunoSEQ multiplex PCR, the TCRdb table keeps only in-frame clones and is missing some. This sample yields 150,000 to 190,000 clones, of which 94% are seen a single time; around 0.31% belongs to the top ten. This material consisted of CD4+ or CD8+ T cells sorted from blood, taken in a trial of the OX40 agonist ivuxolimab. These TCRs come from an adult with an advanced solid tumor such as melanoma, head and neck, liver or kidney cancer. Both conserved end residues are part of each CDR3. A D gene is named only where the DNA matches it firmly. Size is omitted from some rows. Given values are once, few, many or a class for expanded clones.

v_gene: TRBV27
d_gene: TRBD2
j_gene: TRBJ2-3
abundance: NA
CDR3aa: CASRTGRELDTQYF
CDR3nt: TGTGCCAGCAGAACGGGGCGGGAGTTAGATACGCAGTATTTT

v_gene: TRBV5-8
d_gene: NA
j_gene: TRBJ1-1
abundance: NA
CDR3aa: CASSDRTTEAFF
CDR3nt: TGTGCCAGCAGCGACAGGACGACTGAAGCTTTCTTT

v_gene: TRBV5-6
d_gene: TRBD1
j_gene: TRBJ1-1
abundance: NA
CDR3aa: CASSRDRGTEAFF
CDR3nt: TGTGCCAGCAGCCGCGACAGGGGAACTGAAGCTTTCTTT

v_gene: TRBV19
d_gene: NA
j_gene: TRBJ1-5
abundance: NA
CDR3aa: CASSPRDRTIGPQHF
CDR3nt: TGTGCCAGTAGTCCCCGGGACCGGACTATTGGGCCCCAGCATTTT

v_gene: TRBV9
d_gene: NA
j_gene: TRBJ1-5
abundance: few
CDR3aa: CASSGNLGEGQPQHF
CDR3nt: TGTGCCAGCAGCGGAAACCTTGGGGAGGGTCAGCCCCAGCATTTT

v_gene: TRBV7-9
d_gene: NA
j_gene: TRBJ2-1
abundance: NA
CDR3aa: CASSGLYEGNEQFF
CDR3nt: TGTGCCAGCAGCGGTCTGTACGAGGGCAATGAGCAGTTCTTC

v_gene: TRBV30
d_gene: TRBD2
j_gene: TRBJ2-3
abundance: NA
CDR3aa: CAWSVRLARSPSTDTQYF
CDR3nt: TGTGCCTGGAGTGTTAGACTAGCGAGAAGTCCTAGCACAGATACGCAGTATTTT

v_gene: TRBV9
d_gene: NA
j_gene: TRBJ1-5
abundance: NA
CDR3aa: CASSEGHGGNQPQHF
CDR3nt: TGTGCCAGCAGCGAGGGACATGGCGGCAATCAGCCCCAGCATTTT

v_gene: TRBV25-1
d_gene: NA
j_gene: TRBJ1-2
abundance: NA
CDR3aa: CASSEGGGYGYTF
CDR3nt: TGTGCCAGCAGTGAAGGGGGCGGCTATGGCTACACCTTC

v_gene: TRBV19
d_gene: TRBD1
j_gene: TRBJ1-2
abundance: NA
CDR3aa: CASSLDRGGNYGYTF
CDR3nt: TGTGCCAGTAGTCTTGACAGGGGTGGCAACTATGGCTACACCTTC

v_gene: TRBV5-1
d_gene: NA
j_gene: TRBJ2-7
abundance: NA
CDR3aa: CASSSRDKIYEQYF
CDR3nt: TGCGCCAGCAGCTCACGGGACAAAATTTACGAGCAGTACTTC

v_gene: TRBV10-3
d_gene: NA
j_gene: TRBJ1-1
abundance: once
CDR3aa: CAISENPNTEAFF
CDR3nt: TGTGCCATCAGTGAGAACCCGAACACTGAAGCTTTCTTT

v_gene: TRBV28
d_gene: TRBD1
j_gene: TRBJ2-7
abundance: NA
CDR3aa: CASSHTGTGEAEQYF
CDR3nt: TGTGCCAGCAGCCACACCGGGACAGGGGAGGCCGAGCAGTACTTC

v_gene: TRBV10-1
d_gene: NA
j_gene: TRBJ1-4
abundance: NA
CDR3aa: CASSRGGLNEKLFF
CDR3nt: TGCGCCAGCAGTCGAGGTGGGCTAAATGAAAAACTGTTTTTT

v_gene: TRBV7-9
d_gene: NA
j_gene: TRBJ2-5
abundance: NA
CDR3aa: CASSLTWKDNQETQYF
CDR3nt: TGTGCCAGCAGCTTAACGTGGAAGGACAACCAAGAGACCCAGTACTTC

v_gene: TRBV7-2
d_gene: TRBD1
j_gene: TRBJ1-5
abundance: once
CDR3aa: CASSLRPGQDDQPQHF
CDR3nt: TGTGCCAGCAGCTTGAGACCGGGACAGGACGATCAGCCCCAGCATTTT

v_gene: TRBV11-2
d_gene: TRBD1
j_gene: TRBJ2-7
abundance: NA
CDR3aa: CASSLAISGQASFYEQYF
CDR3nt: TGTGCCAGCAGCTTAGCGATTTCTGGACAGGCTTCTTTCTACGAGCAGTACTTC

v_gene: TRBV9
d_gene: NA
j_gene: TRBJ1-4
abundance: NA
CDR3aa: CASSVGPSGTNEKLFF
CDR3nt: TGTGCCAGCAGCGTAGGGCCGAGTGGAACTAATGAAAAACTGTTTTTT

v_gene: TRBV9
d_gene: TRBD2
j_gene: TRBJ2-5
abundance: NA
CDR3aa: CASSVAASGGRETQYF
CDR3nt: TGTGCCAGCAGCGTAGCTGCTAGCGGGGGGCGGGAGACCCAGTACTTC

v_gene: TRBV27
d_gene: NA
j_gene: TRBJ2-7
abundance: NA
CDR3aa: CASSLMSVGSYEQYF
CDR3nt: TGTGCCAGCAGTTTAATGAGCGTGGGGTCCTACGAGCAGTACTTC

v_gene: TRBV5-6
d_gene: NA
j_gene: TRBJ2-1
abundance: NA
CDR3aa: CASSLLGPLSGGDGNEQFF
CDR3nt: TGTGCCAGCAGCTTGTTAGGGCCCCTTTCGGGGGGCGACGGGAATGAGCAGTTCTTC

v_gene: TRBV7-2
d_gene: NA
j_gene: TRBJ2-7
abundance: NA
CDR3aa: CASSLGTASYEQYF
CDR3nt: TGTGCCAGCAGCTTAGGGACGGCGTCCTACGAGCAGTACTTC

v_gene: TRBV15
d_gene: TRBD1
j_gene: TRBJ2-3
abundance: NA
CDR3aa: CATSRGQGAADTQYF
CDR3nt: TGTGCCACCAGCAGAGGCCAGGGGGCCGCAGATACGCAGTATTTT